This TCR beta chain was sequenced during a study of graft-versus-host responses after intestinal transplantation. Findings and limits, study-wide: GvH clones were identified in recipient marrow, with some first appearing in ileum or blood. Peak circulating GvH clone levels tracked with early post-transplant HvG declines.

Irradiated, violet-dye-labeled stimulator cells, around 200,000 in number, were plated with around 200,000 CFSE-labeled responder cells. TCRdb's table, derived via immunoSEQ multiplex PCR, lists solely in-frame clones and lacks some. In the table there are 20,000 to 25,000 clones, 30% to 40% of which are singletons. This TCR derives from a human patient who received an intestinal transplant. Sequencing was performed on alloreactive CD8+ T cells from a mixed lymphocyte reaction culture, taken before intestinal transplant. Subset noted: CFSE-low proliferating T cells sorted from roughly six-day pre-transplant mixed lymphocyte reaction (GvH or HvG direction).

The CDR3 DNA sequence: TGTGCCAGCAGCCTCTTTAGCGGGAGGGCCCCGGATACGCAGTATTTT. The encoded protein is CASSLFSGRAPDTQYF. The chain recombines TRBV7-2 with TRBJ2-3; TRBD2 aligns across 11 bases. Germline V lookup: CDR1 SGHTA, CDR2 FQGNSA. V trimming: 5 bases; J trimming: 6 bases; junction bases outside the gene matches: 10. This CDR3 comprises 16 residues.